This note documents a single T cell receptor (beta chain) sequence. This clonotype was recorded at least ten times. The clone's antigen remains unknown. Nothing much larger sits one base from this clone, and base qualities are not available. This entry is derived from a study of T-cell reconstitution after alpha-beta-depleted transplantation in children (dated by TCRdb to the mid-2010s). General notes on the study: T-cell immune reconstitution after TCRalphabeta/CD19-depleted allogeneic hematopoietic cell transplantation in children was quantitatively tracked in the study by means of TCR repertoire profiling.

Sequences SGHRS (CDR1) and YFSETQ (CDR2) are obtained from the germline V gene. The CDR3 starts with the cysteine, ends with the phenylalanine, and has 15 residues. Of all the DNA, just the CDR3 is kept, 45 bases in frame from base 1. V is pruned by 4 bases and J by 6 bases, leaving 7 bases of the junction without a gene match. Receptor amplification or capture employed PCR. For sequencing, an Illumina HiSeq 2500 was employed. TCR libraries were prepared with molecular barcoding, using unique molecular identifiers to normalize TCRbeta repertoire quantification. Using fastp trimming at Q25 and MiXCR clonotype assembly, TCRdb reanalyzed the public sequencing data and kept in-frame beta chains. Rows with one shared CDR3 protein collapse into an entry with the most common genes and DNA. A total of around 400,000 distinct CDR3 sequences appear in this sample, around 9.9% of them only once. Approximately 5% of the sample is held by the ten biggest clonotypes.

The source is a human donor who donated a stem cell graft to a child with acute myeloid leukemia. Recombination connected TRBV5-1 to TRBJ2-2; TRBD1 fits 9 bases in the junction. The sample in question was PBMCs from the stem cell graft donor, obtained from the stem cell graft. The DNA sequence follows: TGCGCCAGCAGCAAGGACAGGGGCATCGCCGGGGAGCTGTTTTTT. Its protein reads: CASSKDRGIAGELFF.